This T cell receptor beta chain was documented in a study of cytomegalovirus exposure and HLA in healthy donors. General study findings and limits: High specificity and sensitivity for cytomegalovirus status were reported for the classifier.

TCRdb keeps only in-frame clones here, not all; method: immunoSEQ multiplex PCR. The sample lists some 200,000 clones, roughly 84% occurring once. Turning to this clone: The antigen is unknown.

Germline CDR1 is SGDLS and CDR2 is YYNGEE. With 3 bases removed from V and 0 bases from J, the gap between germline ends came to 10 bases. The CDR3 totals 15 residues. The clonotype was recovered from a woman in her thirties in good health and CMV-seropositive. The chain is built from TRBV9 and TRBJ1-3; weak D call: TRBD1 (6 bases). Sequenced: PBMCs. For the CDR3, the DNA is TGTGCCAGCAGCGCCCGGGACAACTCTGGAAACACCATATATTTT. Amino acid sequence: CASSARDNSGNTIYF.